This T cell receptor beta chain emerged from a study of OX40 agonist ivuxolimab in advanced cancers. Profiling relied on immunoSEQ multiplex PCR, and the TCRdb table lists in-frame clones only, not all of them. The table has approximately 98,000 clones, 85% to 95% seen once. Germline values: CDR1 SGHDT, CDR2 YYEEEE. The CDR3 has 15 amino acids. The V segment lost 4 bases and the J segment 5 bases; nucleotides outside the gene matches: 10. The source material was CD4+ or CD8+ T cells sorted from blood, sampled in a trial of the OX40 agonist ivuxolimab. The receptor was derived from an adult with an advanced solid tumor such as melanoma, head and neck, liver or kidney cancer. The gene calls are TRBV5-6 and TRBJ2-5; TRBD2 agrees at 8 bases. CDR3 coding DNA: TGTGCCAGCAGCCCGCCTGGGGGACTAGGGGAGACCCAGTACTTC. Protein product: CASSPPGGLGETQYF.